The clone carrying this TCR beta chain has a count of ten or more. The antigen is unknown. The CDR3 sequence is 11 residues long. V was trimmed by 3 bases and J by 7 bases, leaving 7 bases between them. CDR1 and CDR2 (germline): DFQATT, SNEGSKA (reference sequence). This entry belongs to a study of Graves' ophthalmopathy and Graves' hyperthyroidism. Overall study findings and caveats: For separating ophthalmopathy from stable hyperthyroidism, a 13-signature model gave roughly 90% sensitivity and approximately 80% specificity.

Transcripts of RNA were the source for amplifying TCR beta CDR3 regions. The workflow started with a first-round RT-PCR run with HTBI primers and then moved on to a second-round multiplex PCR. TCRdb itself ran the multiplex PCR reads through MiXCR, one entry per CDR3 protein. This sample yields approximately 700,000 distinct CDR3 sequences, of which approximately 40% are seen a single time; 44% belongs to the top ten. The specimen sequenced was peripheral blood. The receptor's source is an adult man with Graves' ophthalmopathy. The J gene is TRBJ1-5, the V gene TRBV20-1; D remains unclear. CDR3 bases: TGCAGTGCTAGTAGGGAACAGCCCCAGCATTTT. Translation gives CSASREQPQHF.